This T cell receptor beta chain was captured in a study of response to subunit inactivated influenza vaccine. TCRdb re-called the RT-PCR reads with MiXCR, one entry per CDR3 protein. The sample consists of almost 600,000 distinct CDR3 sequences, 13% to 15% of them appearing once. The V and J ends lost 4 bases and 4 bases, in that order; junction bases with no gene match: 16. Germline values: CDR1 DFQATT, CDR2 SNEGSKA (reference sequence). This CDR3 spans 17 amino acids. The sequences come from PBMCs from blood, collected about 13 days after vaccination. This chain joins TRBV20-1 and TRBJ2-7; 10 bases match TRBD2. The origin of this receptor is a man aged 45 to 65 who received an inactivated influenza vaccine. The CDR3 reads CSAIPRSPSGSQYEQYF. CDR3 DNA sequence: TGCAGTGCTATTCCAAGGTCCCCTAGCGGGAGTCAATACGAGCAGTACTTC.